This T cell receptor beta chain was obtained from a study of a mutant IDH1 vaccine in newly diagnosed glioma. Sequencing used immunoSEQ multiplex PCR; TCRdb keeps in-frame clones, though not all of them. The sample gives tens of thousands of clones, 86% of which show up once; over 1.5% is in the top ten. The CDR3 length is 14 residues. Trimming shortened V by 4 bases and J by 1 base, and 11 bases separated the two germline ends. CDR1 and CDR2 (germline): SGHRS, YFSETQ. Comment on this clone: Antigen unknown.

Documented time point: week 35, safety follow-up. Each dose of the vaccine consisted of 300 ug of mutant IDH1 20-mer peptide, with topical imiquimod. This chain connects TRBV5-1 to TRBJ1-1; maybe TRBD1 (6 bases). The sample in question was PBMCs, obtained from a glioma patient whose treatment included an IDH1 peptide vaccine. This TCR was sampled from a man in his forties with glioma. For the CDR3, the DNA is TGCGCCAGCAGCGTAACAGGGAGGAACACTGAAGCTTTCTTT. Translated, it gives CASSVTGRNTEAFF.